A selection of T cell receptor beta chains follows, all from one sample in a study of blood T cell repertoires in COVID-19. Sequenced by immunoSEQ multiplex PCR; TCRdb stores in-frame clones only, minus some. The table shows over 35,000 clones, with 80% to 90% occurring only once. Sample: peripheral blood. The receptors derive from a woman older than 75 with COVID-19, enrolled during active disease. CDR3s include the opening cysteine and the closing phenylalanine or tryptophan. The D gene is left open where the match is weak. A row's size may be missing; if present it is once, few, many or a size class.

>TRBV24-1|-|TRBJ2-1|-
CATSDYGTGSYNEQFF
TGTGCCACCAGTGATTACGGGACTGGCTCCTACAATGAGCAGTTCTTC
>TRBV19|TRBD1|TRBJ2-7|-
CASSGRDRGYEQYF
TGTGCCAGTAGTGGCCGGGACAGGGGGTACGAGCAGTACTTC
>TRBV13|TRBD2|TRBJ2-1|few
CASSGPGLAVKSQFGAYNEQFF
TGTGCCAGCAGCGGGCCGGGACTAGCGGTTAAGTCTCAATTTGGTGCCTACAATGAGCAGTTCTTC
>TRBV4-1|-|TRBJ2-2|-
CASSRGRSSTGELFF
TGCGCCAGCAGCCGGGGGAGGTCTTCCACCGGGGAGCTGTTTTTT
>TRBV10-3|-|TRBJ1-5|-
CAISVNSNQPQHF
TGTGCCATCAGTGTTAATAGCAATCAGCCCCAGCATTTT
>TRBV15|TRBD1|TRBJ2-5|few
CATSRGLGGRETQYF
TGTGCCACCAGCAGAGGCCTAGGGGGCAGGGAGACCCAGTACTTC
>TRBV11-2|TRBD2|TRBJ2-1|-
CASSLARGVEQFF
TGTGCCAGCAGCTTAGCCCGGGGGGTCGAGCAGTTCTTC
>TRBV5-4|-|TRBJ2-1|-
CASSRDNVLYNEQFF
TGTGCCAGCAGCCGGGACAACGTACTTTACAATGAGCAGTTCTTC
>TRBV18|-|TRBJ2-1|once
CASSQDGGGNEQFF
TGTGCCAGCTCACAGGACGGAGGAGGCAATGAGCAGTTCTTC
>TRBV2|TRBD2|TRBJ2-7|-
CASSESSGTGAYEQYF
TGTGCCAGCAGTGAGAGTAGCGGGACGGGAGCCTACGAGCAGTACTTC
>TRBV5-4|TRBD1|TRBJ1-1|large
CASSLQGALNTEAFF
TGTGCCAGCAGCTTACAGGGGGCGCTGAACACTGAAGCTTTCTTT